One sample yielded the 32 T cell receptor beta chains listed below, sequenced in a study of control samples from healthy donors and cancer patients. Repertoires were generated with immunoSEQ multiplex PCR, while TCRdb's copy carries only in-frame clones and drops some. This sample yields 120,000 to 150,000 clones, of which 80% to 95% are seen a single time; approximately 3% belongs to the top ten. The sample was blood. Receptors originate from a man younger than 45 in good health.

The chain links TRBV5-5 to TRBJ1-2; no clear D gene. Germline V gives CDR1 SGHKS, CDR2 YYEKEE (reference sequence). The CDR3 length is 14 residues. V gave up 0 bases and J gave up 3 bases, with 9 bases separating them. The CDR3 protein is CASSLAWGDYGYTF. DNA for the CDR3: TGTGCCAGCAGCTTGGCCTGGGGAGACTATGGCTACACCTTC.

The chain carries TRBV28 and TRBJ1-5; a possible D gene is TRBD1 (5 bases). V was shortened by 10 bases and J by 4 bases, with 20 bases between the two germline ends. This CDR3 spans 15 amino acids. Germline-derived CDR1 and CDR2 are MDHEN and SYDVKM. The CDR3 region has the DNA TGTGCCACACAAACTGGGGGGTCGGGTAATCAGCCCCAGCATTTT. It yields the protein CATQTGGSGNQPQHF.

This clone appeared a few times. V gene TRBV5-4 combines with J gene TRBJ2-6, with D perhaps given as TRBD1 or TRBD2 (5 bases each). Germline V lookup: CDR1 SGHNT, CDR2 YYREEE (reference sequence). There are 16 residues in the CDR3. The ends were cut back, 0 bases at V and 1 base at J, with 8 bases in the middle. CDR3 in DNA: TGTGCCAGCAGCTTGGCCTGGGGGTCTGGGGCCAACGTCCTGACTTTC. This translates into CASSLAWGSGANVLTF.

The V call is TRBV5-4, the J call TRBJ2-6; TRBD1 agrees at 10 bases. CDR3 length: 17 amino acids. Germline V lookup: CDR1 SGHNT, CDR2 YYREEE (reference sequence). V dropped 5 bases and J dropped 0; count of bases not matched to a gene: 5. The CDR3 is CASSGQGGFSGANVLTF. The CDR3, as DNA: TGTGCCAGCAGTGGACAGGGGGGATTCTCTGGGGCCAACGTCCTGACTTTC. Full variable domain (outside the CDR3, taken from reference TRBV5-4 and TRBJ2-6): ETGVTQSPTHLIKTRGQQVTLRCSSQSGHNTVSWYQQALGQGPQFIFQYYREEENGRGNFPPRFSGLQFPNYSSELNVNALELDDSALYLCASSGQGGFSGANVLTFGAGSRLTVL.

V and J are TRBV5-1 and TRBJ1-4; 7 bases line up with TRBD1. The V gene end was trimmed by 0 bases and the J gene end by 3 bases; junction bases not matched to a gene: 8. Per the germline V gene, CDR1 is SGHRS and CDR2 is YFSETQ. The length of the CDR3 is 17 residues. The CDR3 DNA is TGCGCCAGCAGCTTGGACAGGGGCCCAGGGGCTAATGAAAAACTGTTTTTT. Protein: CASSLDRGPGANEKLFF.

V gene TRBV6-6 combines with J gene TRBJ1-2; D is unresolved. Germline lookup yields CDR1 MNHNY and CDR2 SVGAGI (reference sequence). Trimming left V 5 bases short and J 3 bases short, with 22 bases between. This CDR3 has 17 amino acids. CDR3 nucleotide sequence: TGTGCCAGCAGTCGTACTACCAAGGGAGGGATAGACTATGGCTACACCTTC. As protein: CASSRTTKGGIDYGYTF.

The chain is built from TRBV27 and TRBJ2-7; no clear D gene. Germline lookup yields CDR1 MNHEY and CDR2 SMNVEV (reference sequence). Deletions cut 6 bases from V and 3 bases from J, with 6 bases between. The CDR3 extends over 11 amino acids. The CDR3 here is CASSNLYEQYF. The CDR3 DNA reads TGTGCCAGCAGCAACCTCTACGAGCAGTACTTC.

The rearrangement links TRBV12-3 or TRBV12-4 to TRBJ1-5, with a weak D call TRBD1 (5 bases). The CDR3 covers 13 residues. The V and J ends lost 7 bases and 4 bases respectively, with 11 bases between them. The CDR3 spells CASTNNRNQPQHF. The CDR3, as DNA: TGTGCCAGCACCAATAACAGGAATCAGCCCCAGCATTTT.

The chain joins TRBV27 to TRBJ2-2, with TRBD1 matching 8 bases. The germline CDR1 and CDR2 sequences are MNHEY and SMNVEV (reference sequence). The CDR3 runs 16 residues. V lost 5 bases to trimming and J lost 1 base; unmatched junction nucleotides: 6. CDR3 protein: CASSHSTGGNTGELFF. The CDR3 coding sequence is TGTGCCAGCAGTCACTCAACAGGGGGGAACACCGGGGAGCTGTTTTTT.

This chain uses TRBV11-2 with TRBJ1-4; D uncertain. Trimming left V 8 bases short and J 0 bases short, with 7 bases between. In germline, CDR1 is SGHAT, CDR2 FQNNGV. This CDR3 spans 13 amino acids. The CDR3 region has the DNA TGTGCCAGCCGCAGAGCAACTAATGAAAAACTGTTTTTT. Translating it yields CASRRATNEKLFF. Complete variable domain (other parts from reference TRBV11-2 and TRBJ1-4): EAGVAQSPRYKIIEKRQSVAFWCNPISGHATLYWYQQILGQGPKLLIQFQNNGVVDDSQLPKDRFSAERLKGVDSTLKIQPAKLEDSAVYLCASRRATNEKLFFGSGTQLSVL.

The chain carries TRBV19 and TRBJ1-1, with D tentatively TRBD1 (6 bases). Germline-derived CDR1 and CDR2 are LNHDA and SQIVND (reference sequence). The CDR3 is 12 residues long. V dropped 6 bases and J dropped 7 bases, with 12 bases sitting between them. DNA of the CDR3: TGTGCCAGTAGCAGGGGTGAGGATGAAGCTTTCTTT. It codes for CASSRGEDEAFF.

The rearrangement uses TRBV19 and TRBJ1-1; TRBD1 is a possible D gene (6 bases). Trimming took 3 bases from V and 3 from J, leaving 14 bases between them. The germline CDR1 and CDR2 sequences are LNHDA and SQIVND (reference sequence). The CDR3 covers 15 residues. CDR3 nucleotide sequence: TGTGCCAGTAGTATGGGAACAGGGAAGGACACTGAAGCTTTCTTT. Translated: CASSMGTGKDTEAFF.

This chain connects TRBV5-8 to TRBJ1-4, with D unclear. This CDR3 is built from 14 residues. Trimming removed 0 bases from V and 6 bases from J, with 9 bases in between. Germline V lookup: CDR1 SGHTS, CDR2 YDEGEE. The CDR3 nucleotides read TGTGCCAGCAGCTTGGGGGTCGAGGATGAAAAACTGTTTTTT. Its protein is CASSLGVEDEKLFF.

The chain couples TRBV18 to TRBJ2-5; D gene unclear. This CDR3 spans 14 amino acids. V lost 5 bases and J 0 bases, leaving 10 bases between the germline ends. From germline, CDR1 is KGHSH and CDR2 LQKENI. The CDR3 region has the DNA TGTGCCAGCTCAGACATTGTGTACCAAGAGACCCAGTACTTC. Translated, it gives CASSDIVYQETQYF.

Here the CDR3 reads CASSPGANQPQHF. The CDR3 nucleotides are TGTGCCAGCAGCCCCGGAGCGAATCAGCCCCAGCATTTT. The rearrangement joins TRBV9 to TRBJ1-5; D ambiguous. The germline V gene encodes CDR1 SGDLS and CDR2 YYNGEE. This CDR3 contains 13 residues. V dropped 4 bases and J dropped 4 bases, with 9 bases sitting between them.

The chain joins TRBV27 to TRBJ2-2, with 8 positions matching TRBD2. Germline CDR1 and CDR2: MNHEY and SMNVEV (reference sequence). The CDR3 runs to 14 residues. V lost 3 bases and J lost 7; bases outside the gene matches: 4. CDR3 amino acids: CASSFGAGVGELFF. As DNA, the CDR3 is TGTGCCAGCAGTTTCGGAGCGGGGGTCGGGGAGCTGTTTTTT.

This chain connects TRBV6-1 to TRBJ2-7, with D possibly called TRBD1 or TRBD2 (5 bases each). This CDR3 has 15 residues. Trimming shortened V by 2 bases and J by 2 bases, and 13 bases separated the two germline ends. The V gene's germline CDR1 is MNHNS and CDR2 SASEGT. This chain's CDR3 is CASSELGTETYEQYF. In nucleotides, the CDR3 is TGTGCCAGCAGTGAACTCGGGACGGAGACCTACGAGCAGTACTTC.

The chain is built from TRBV7-2 and TRBJ2-7, with D possibly being TRBD1 (6 bases). Germline CDR1 and CDR2: SGHTA and FQGNSA. This CDR3 has 14 amino acids. Trimming took 2 bases from V and 1 from J, leaving 9 bases between them. Written as DNA, the CDR3 is TGTGCCAGCAGCTTATCACAGGGTTCCTACGAGCAGTACTTC. As protein: CASSLSQGSYEQYF.

This chain connects TRBV4-1 to TRBJ2-4; 9 bases are shared with TRBD1. The CDR3 is 18 amino acids. V lost 1 base, J lost 1 base, and 8 bases stayed unmatched. Germline loops: CDR1 MGHRA, CDR2 YSYEKL. The CDR3 reads CASSQATGTGMAKNIQYF. The CDR3 nucleotides are TGCGCCAGCAGCCAAGCAACCGGGACAGGGATGGCCAAAAACATTCAGTACTTC.

The chain has TRBV12-3 or TRBV12-4 and TRBJ2-3; D is ambiguous. V was pared by 4 bases and J by 0 bases, with 5 bases between. CDR3 length equals 13 residues. The CDR3 nucleotides read TGTGCCAGCAGTTCGGACAGCACAGATACGCAGTATTTT. Translation gives CASSSDSTDTQYF.

V gene TRBV6-5 combines with J gene TRBJ1-1; 9 nucleotides align to TRBD1. J gave up 1 base and V 5 bases, and 5 bases lay outside the gene matches. Germline CDR1 reads MNHEY; CDR2 reads SVGAGI. This CDR3 contains 15 residues. CDR3 DNA: TGTGCCAGCAGTAACCGACAGGGGGGGAACACTGAAGCTTTCTTT. As protein: CASSNRQGGNTEAFF.

V and J are TRBV6-5 and TRBJ1-1; possibly TRBD1 for D (5 bases). The V gene lost 8 bases and the J gene lost 1 base, with 11 bases spanning the gap. The CDR3 spans 13 residues. Looked up from germline, CDR1 is MNHEY and CDR2 is SVGAGI. CDR3 in amino acids: CASYRGTNTEAFF. CDR3 nucleotides: TGTGCCAGCTATAGGGGAACGAACACTGAAGCTTTCTTT.

The CDR3: CASSLTGSGYNEQFF. In DNA form, the CDR3 reads TGTGCCAGCAGCTTGACAGGGAGTGGCTACAATGAGCAGTTCTTC. V gene TRBV5-5 combines with J gene TRBJ2-1; weak D call: TRBD1 (6 bases). CDR3 length: 15 amino acids. V was trimmed by 1 base and J by 3 bases, leaving 11 bases between them. Germline CDR1 and CDR2: SGHKS and YYEKEE (reference sequence).

The chain links TRBV5-1 to TRBJ2-7; 8 bases are shared with TRBD1. The germline V gene has CDR1 SGHRS and CDR2 YFSETQ. V trimming: 4 bases; J trimming: 6 bases; junction bases outside the gene matches: 9. The CDR3 runs 14 residues. Here the CDR3 reads CASSPGQGLREQYF. CDR3 DNA sequence: TGCGCCAGCAGCCCTGGACAGGGTCTTCGCGAGCAGTACTTC.

The chain links TRBV11-1 to TRBJ1-4; 8 nucleotides agree with TRBD1. The CDR3 length is 14 residues. In germline, CDR1 is SGHAT, CDR2 FQDESV (reference sequence). With 4 bases clipped from V and 8 bases from J, the junction kept 6 bases outside the gene matches. The CDR3 DNA follows: TGTGCCAGCAGCTCCAGGGGGCTCGGAGAAAAACTGTTTTTT. Amino acid sequence: CASSSRGLGEKLFF.

The chain combines TRBV3-1 (or the pseudogene TRBV3-2) with TRBJ1-1, with a tentative D call TRBD1 (5 bases). The CDR3 loop spans 15 amino acids. From germline, CDR1 is LGHDT and CDR2 YNNKEL (reference sequence). Trimming stripped 0 bases from V and 2 bases from J, with 10 bases between. This chain's CDR3 is CASSQEVRGNTEAFF. CDR3 coding DNA: TGTGCCAGCAGCCAAGAAGTGAGGGGCAACACTGAAGCTTTCTTT.

V gene TRBV7-2 combines with J gene TRBJ2-7; TRBD2 aligns across 8 bases. Per germline, CDR1 SGHTA and CDR2 FQGNSA. Trimming removed 8 bases from V and 4 bases from J; junction bases left unmatched: 10. This CDR3 region has 14 residues. CDR3 protein: CASSFNGGAYEQYF. The CDR3 nucleotides are TGTGCCAGCTCCTTCAACGGGGGGGCGTACGAGCAGTACTTC.

The CDR3 loop is CASKGLAGGTYEQYF. The CDR3 nucleotides are TGTGCCAGTAAAGGGCTAGCGGGGGGAACCTACGAGCAGTACTTC. This sequence joins TRBV19 and TRBJ2-7; TRBD2 aligns across 11 bases. The ends lost 7 bases at V and 2 bases at J; junction bases unmatched: 7. The CDR3 contains 15 residues. Per germline, CDR1 LNHDA and CDR2 SQIVND (reference sequence).

The CDR3 sequence: CASSRQVDYGYTF. The CDR3 DNA reads TGTGCCAGCAGCCGACAGGTCGACTATGGCTACACCTTC. V gene TRBV2 combines with J gene TRBJ1-2; D possibly corresponds to TRBD1 (6 bases). Germline CDR1 SNHLY, CDR2 FYNNEI. The V end was cut by 6 bases, the J end by 3 bases, with 11 bases between. The CDR3 spans 13 residues. Full variable domain (missing parts from reference TRBV2 and TRBJ1-2): EPEVTQTPSHQVTQMGQEVILRCVPISNHLYFYWYRQILGQKVEFLVSFYNNEISEKSEIFDDQFSVERPDGSNFTLKIRSTKLEDSAMYFCASSRQVDYGYTFGSGTRLTVV.

The chain has TRBV27 and TRBJ1-2, with D uncertain. The CDR3 runs to 13 residues. V lost 3 bases and J 4 bases, leaving 9 bases between the germline ends. From germline, CDR1 is MNHEY and CDR2 SMNVEV (reference sequence). CDR3 amino acids: CASSFFPSYGYTF. The CDR3 region has the DNA TGTGCCAGCAGTTTCTTTCCCAGCTATGGCTACACCTTC.

This chain joins TRBV9 and TRBJ1-1; no reliable D call. V lost 0 bases to trimming and J lost 1 base, with 7 bases between them. The CDR3 has 14 residues. Germline lookup yields CDR1 SGDLS and CDR2 YYNGEE. The CDR3 is CASSVGLQNTEAFF. In DNA, the CDR3 is TGTGCCAGCAGCGTAGGTCTCCAGAACACTGAAGCTTTCTTT.

This CDR3 is CASSSRGSNQPQHF. Written as DNA, the CDR3 is TGTGCCAGCAGTTCGAGGGGAAGCAATCAGCCCCAGCATTTT. This chain links TRBV6-5 with TRBJ1-5; maybe TRBD1 (5 bases). The V gene lost 4 bases and the J gene lost 1 base, with 8 bases spanning the gap. This CDR3 comprises 14 residues. Germline CDR1 is MNHEY and CDR2 is SVGAGI.